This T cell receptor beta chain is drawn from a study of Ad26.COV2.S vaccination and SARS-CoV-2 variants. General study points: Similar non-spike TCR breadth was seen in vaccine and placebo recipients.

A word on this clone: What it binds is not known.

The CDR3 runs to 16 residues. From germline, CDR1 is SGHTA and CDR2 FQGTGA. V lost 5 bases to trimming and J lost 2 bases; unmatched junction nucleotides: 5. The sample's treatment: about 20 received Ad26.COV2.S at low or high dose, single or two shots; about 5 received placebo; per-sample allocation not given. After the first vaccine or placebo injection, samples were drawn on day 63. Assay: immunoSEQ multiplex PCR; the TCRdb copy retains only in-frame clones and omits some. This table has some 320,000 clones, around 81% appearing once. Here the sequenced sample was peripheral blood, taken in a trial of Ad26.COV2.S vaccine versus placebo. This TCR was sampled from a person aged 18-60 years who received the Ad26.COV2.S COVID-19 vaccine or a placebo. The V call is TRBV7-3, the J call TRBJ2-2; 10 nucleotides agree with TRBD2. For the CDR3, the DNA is TGTGCCAGCAGCATTCTAGCGGGGGTTAACACCGGGGAGCTGTTTTTT. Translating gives CASSILAGVNTGELFF.